The source of this T cell receptor beta chain is a study of blood T cell repertoires in COVID-19. Participant-reported clinical history was the basis for cohort assignment. V was cut by 2 bases and J by 1 base, with 6 bases left in between. This CDR3 is 13 amino acids long. Germline values: CDR1 SGHNT, CDR2 YYREEE (reference sequence). Using immunoSEQ multiplex PCR, the repertoire was profiled, and TCRdb retains in-frame clones only, with some absent. The sample contains 200,000 or so clones, about 85% of which appear only once. The chain uses TRBV5-4 and TRBJ1-1; no clear D. The receptor's source is a woman aged 25 to 45 who had recovered from COVID-19. Sample: PBMCs or T cells enriched from blood (not recorded which). CDR3 in DNA: TGTGCCAGCAGCTTCTCAGGGAACACTGAAGCTTTCTTT. Its translation: CASSFSGNTEAFF.